Each of the 8 T cell receptor beta chains below was sequenced from the same sample in a study of T cell repertoires in cytomegalovirus infection. TCRdb itself ran the reads through MiXCR, one entry per CDR3 protein. The table includes 740,000 or so distinct CDR3 sequences, 35% to 45% detected once. Sequencing was done on a sample of PBMCs. The receptor set was obtained from a human donor in good health (CMV status not recorded). Some clones in this sample may be carry-over from other donors' samples.

This rearrangement joins TRBV10-3 to TRBJ2-1, with 12 bases identical to TRBD2. The V gene end was trimmed by 3 bases and the J gene end by 7 bases; junction bases not matched to a gene: 7. The CDR3 totals 16 residues. Germline V gene data show CDR1 as ENHRY and CDR2 as SYGVKD. The CDR3 coding sequence is TGTGCCATCAGTGACGTTCTAGCGGGGGGGCCAAATGAGCAGTTCTTC. It is translated as CAISDVLAGGPNEQFF.

This clonotype occurred a few times. The gene calls are TRBV28 and TRBJ2-3, with D perhaps matching TRBD1 (6 bases). Trimming took 5 bases from V and 5 from J, leaving 14 bases between them. This CDR3 has 14 amino acids. Germline CDR1 is MDHEN and CDR2 is SYDVKM. The CDR3 sequence is CASSPTGYGDTQYF. DNA for the CDR3: TGTGCCAGCAGTCCTACAGGGTACGGAGATACGCAGTATTTT. Full variable domain (rest looked up from reference TRBV28 and TRBJ2-3): DVKVTQSSRYLVKRTGEKVFLECVQDMDHENMFWYRQDPGLGLRLIYFSYDVKMKEKGDIPEGYSVSREKKERFSLILESASTNQTSMYLCASSPTGYGDTQYFGPGTRLTVL.

This chain uses TRBV19 with TRBJ1-2, with a tentative D call TRBD1 (6 bases). The length of the CDR3 is 12 residues. Germline CDR1 is LNHDA and CDR2 is SQIVND (reference sequence). This CDR3 is CAITHREGGYTF. In DNA, the CDR3 is TGTGCAATTACCCACAGGGAGGGTGGCTACACCTTC.

The gene calls are TRBV7-3 and TRBJ2-7; 7 positions agree with TRBD1. Germline lookup yields CDR1 SGHTA and CDR2 FQGTGA. V shed 6 bases, J shed 7 bases, and the junction held 9 bases outside the gene matches. CDR3 length: 13 residues. As DNA, the CDR3 is TGTGCCAGCAGACCCGACAGGGTTCAAGAGCAGTACTTC. This sequence encodes CASRPDRVQEQYF.

In its sample, this clonotype was seen a few times. This chain uses TRBV13 with TRBJ2-2; 7 bases map to TRBD2. Germline V lookup: CDR1 PRHDT, CDR2 FYEKMQ (reference sequence). After removal of 3 bases from V and 4 bases from J, the junction contained 11 bases not matched to a gene. The CDR3 extends over 17 amino acids. The CDR3 nucleotides read TGTGCCAGCAGCTTCCCCCCGGCGGGGGATGCCACCGGGGAGCTGTTTTTT. Its protein is CASSFPPAGDATGELFF.

In the case of this clonotype: Sequence at one end of the junction differs from germline and may be a read error. The J gene is TRBJ2-3, the V gene TRBV7-2; no clear D. In germline, CDR1 is SGHTA, CDR2 FQGNSA. The CDR3 runs to 13 residues. CDR3 region: CASSLGYTDTKYF. The DNA of the CDR3 is TGTGCCAGCAGCTTAGGATACACAGATACGAAGTATTTT.

This clonotype was detected only a few times. This chain connects TRBV7-9 to TRBJ2-1; D possibly corresponds to TRBD2 (6 bases). Germline V gene data show CDR1 as SEHNR and CDR2 as FQNEAQ (reference sequence). V was trimmed by 3 bases and J by 5 bases, leaving 14 bases between them. This CDR3 contains 15 residues. This CDR3 reads CASSLVRENNNEQFF. The CDR3 DNA is TGTGCCAGCAGCTTGGTACGGGAGAATAACAATGAGCAGTTCTTC.

The genes are TRBV24-1 and TRBJ2-1; 13 bases map to TRBD2. This CDR3 spans 17 amino acids. V lost 3 bases to trimming and J lost 7 bases; unmatched junction nucleotides: 8. The germline V gene encodes CDR1 KGHDR and CDR2 SFDVKD. The CDR3 DNA is TGTGCCACCAGTGATCAACTAGCGGGAGGGCTTGAAAATGAGCAGTTCTTC. Encoded protein: CATSDQLAGGLENEQFF.